This TCR beta chain was obtained from a study of identical twins. General study findings and limits: Zero-insertion analyses were open to partial confounding by invariant MAIT and iNKT cells. Out-of-frame alpha sequences shared by twins were enriched for low generation probability.

Germline V gene sequence: CDR1 SQVTM, CDR2 ANQGSEA. The CDR3 runs to 11 residues. The V end lost 7 bases, the J end lost 0 bases, and 4 bases lay between the germline ends. This clonotype was found a few times. Its target is unknown. One entry per CDR3 protein results from TCRdb running MiXCR on the 5' RACE reads. The table includes roughly 710,000 distinct CDR3 sequences, 5.5% to 6.5% detected once. The sequence was collected from a man aged 18 to 29 in good health. This chain joins TRBV29-1 and TRBJ1-3; D call uncertain. Sequenced sample: naive T cells sorted from blood. In DNA form, the CDR3 reads TGCAGCGCCTACTCTGGAAACACCATATATTTT. Its translation: CSAYSGNTIYF. Using reference TRBV29-1 and TRBJ1-3 for the parts outside the CDR3, the full variable domain is SAVISQKPSRDICQRGTSLTIQCQVDSQVTMMFWYRQQPGQSLTLIATANQGSEATYESGFVIDKFPISRPNLTFSTLTVSNMSPEDSSIYLCSAYSGNTIYFGEGSWLTVV.